The T cell receptor beta chain under discussion was sequenced for a study of OX40 agonist ivuxolimab in advanced cancers. Study details: Patients in dose escalation had liver, melanoma, kidney or head and neck cancers. The study, taken as a whole, reports: In a subset of nonresponders, normalized T-cell clonal expansion was also low. Among the least clonally expanded were partial responders at 0.1-3.0 mg/kg.

Concerning this clone itself: What it binds is unknown.

The germline CDR1 and CDR2 sequences are MDHEN and SYDVKM. The ends lost 5 bases at V and 4 bases at J; junction bases unmatched: 5. This CDR3 contains 14 residues. Some clones are missing from TCRdb's copy, which holds only in-frame ones; the method was immunoSEQ multiplex PCR. The table has about 50,000 clones, around nine tenths seen once. The chain employs TRBV28 and TRBJ2-3; TRBD1 aligns across 8 bases. The sequence was obtained from an adult with an advanced solid tumor such as melanoma, head and neck, liver or kidney cancer. The sequencing used CD4+ or CD8+ T cells sorted from blood, collected in a trial of the OX40 agonist ivuxolimab. The CDR3: CASSLPQGADTQYF. For the CDR3, the DNA is TGTGCCAGCAGTCTCCCACAGGGGGCAGATACGCAGTATTTT.